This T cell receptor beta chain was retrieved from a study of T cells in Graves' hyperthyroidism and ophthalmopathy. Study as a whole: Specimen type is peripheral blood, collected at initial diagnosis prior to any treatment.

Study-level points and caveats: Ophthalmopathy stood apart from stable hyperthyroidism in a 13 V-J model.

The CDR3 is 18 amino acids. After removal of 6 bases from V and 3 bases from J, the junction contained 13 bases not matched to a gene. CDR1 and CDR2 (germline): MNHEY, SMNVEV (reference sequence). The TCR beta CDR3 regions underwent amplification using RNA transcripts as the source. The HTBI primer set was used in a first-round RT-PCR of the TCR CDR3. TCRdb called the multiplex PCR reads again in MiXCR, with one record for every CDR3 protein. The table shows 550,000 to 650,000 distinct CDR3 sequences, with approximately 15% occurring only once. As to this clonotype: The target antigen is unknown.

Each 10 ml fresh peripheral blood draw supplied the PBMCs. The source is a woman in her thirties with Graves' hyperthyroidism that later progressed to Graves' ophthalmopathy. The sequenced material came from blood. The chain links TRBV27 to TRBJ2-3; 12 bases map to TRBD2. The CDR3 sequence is CASSLKPRLAGVTDTQYF. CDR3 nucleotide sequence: TGTGCCAGCAGCCTTAAACCCCGACTAGCGGGAGTGACAGATACGCAGTATTTT.